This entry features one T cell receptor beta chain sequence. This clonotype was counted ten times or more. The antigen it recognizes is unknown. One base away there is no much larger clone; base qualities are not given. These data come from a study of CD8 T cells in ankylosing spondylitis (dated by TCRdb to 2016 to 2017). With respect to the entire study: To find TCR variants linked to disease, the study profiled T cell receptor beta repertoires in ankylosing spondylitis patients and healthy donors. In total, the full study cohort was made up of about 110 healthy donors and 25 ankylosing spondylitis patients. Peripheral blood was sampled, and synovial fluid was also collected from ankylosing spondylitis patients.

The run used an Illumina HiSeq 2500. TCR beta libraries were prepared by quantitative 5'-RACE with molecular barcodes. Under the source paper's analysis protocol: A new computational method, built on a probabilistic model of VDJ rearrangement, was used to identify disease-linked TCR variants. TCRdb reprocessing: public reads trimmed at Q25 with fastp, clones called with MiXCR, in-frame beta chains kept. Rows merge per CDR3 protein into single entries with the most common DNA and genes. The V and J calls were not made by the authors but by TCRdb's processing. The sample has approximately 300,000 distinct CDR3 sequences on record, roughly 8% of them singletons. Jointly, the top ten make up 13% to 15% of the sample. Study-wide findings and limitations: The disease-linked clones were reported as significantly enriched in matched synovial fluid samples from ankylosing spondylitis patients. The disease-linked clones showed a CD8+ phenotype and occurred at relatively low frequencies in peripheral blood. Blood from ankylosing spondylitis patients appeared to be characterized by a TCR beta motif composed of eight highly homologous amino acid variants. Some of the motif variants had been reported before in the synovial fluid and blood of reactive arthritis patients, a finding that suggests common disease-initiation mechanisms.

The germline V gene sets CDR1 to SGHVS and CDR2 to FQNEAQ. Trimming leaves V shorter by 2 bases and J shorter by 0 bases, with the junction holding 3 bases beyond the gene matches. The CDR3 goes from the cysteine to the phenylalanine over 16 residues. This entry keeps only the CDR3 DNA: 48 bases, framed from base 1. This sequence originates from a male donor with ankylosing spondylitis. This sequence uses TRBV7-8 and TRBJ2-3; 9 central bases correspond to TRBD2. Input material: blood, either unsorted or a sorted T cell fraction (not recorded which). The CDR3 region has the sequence CASSLRLAVSTDTQYF. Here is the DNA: TGTGCCAGCAGCTTAAGACTAGCGGTGAGCACAGATACGCAGTATTTT.